The clone carrying this T cell receptor (beta chain) was counted a single time. Its antigen is currently unknown. The method was immunoSEQ multiplex PCR; TCRdb's version includes in-frame clones alone and lacks a portion of them. Of 50,000 or so clones listed, about three quarters are singletons. Documented time point: week 5, during vaccination. All doses held 300 ug of mutant IDH1 20-mer peptide, with topical imiquimod. Tumors from donors were new WHO grade 3 or 4 IDH1-mutant astrocytomas with ATRX loss. Per germline, CDR1 LGHNT and CDR2 FRNRAP. The CDR3 contains 15 residues. V was cut by 5 bases and J by 4 bases, with 17 bases left in between. The record originates from a study of a mutant IDH1 vaccine in newly diagnosed glioma. Study information: The study started vaccination 4-6 weeks after radiotherapy alone, or with temozolomide cycles. Study-wide results and limits: Pseudoprogression appeared independent of alterations in top peripheral clonotypes.

This sample comprised PBMCs, obtained from a glioma patient whose treatment included an IDH1 peptide vaccine. The genes are TRBV12-5 and TRBJ2-5; D is ambiguous. This receptor was obtained from a woman in her forties with glioma. In DNA, the CDR3 is TGTGCTAGTGGTCCCCTCCCTGACTTAACAGAGACCCAGTACTTC. As protein: CASGPLPDLTETQYF.